The T cell receptor beta chain under discussion was sequenced for a study of high-grade serous ovarian cancer treatment subgroups. The overall study: On average, approximately 14,000 reads and 7,494 unique TCR beta rearrangements were obtained per sample.

A note on this clone: Its antigen is as yet unknown.

Produced via immunoSEQ multiplex PCR; TCRdb's table is partial and in-frame only. The table records more than 15,000 clones, roughly 80% of them present only once. General observations from the study: Only CDR3 was analyzed; CDR1 and CDR2 were not. Different patients shared almost no repertoire; same-patient tumors shared 0.11 to 0.79. Spatial context was lost because tumors were sequenced in bulk.

The tumor samples were collected prior to definitive surgery or chemotherapy. The sequenced sample was tumor tissue. The clonotype originates from a human donor with high-grade serous ovarian cancer.

CDR3 nucleotide sequence: TGTGCCAGCAGACTAGCCCTATGGGGGAGCGGGGAGCTGTTTTTT. Its translation is CASRLALWGSGELFF. The genes are TRBV2 and TRBJ2-2; a possible D gene is TRBD2 (6 bases). Trimming shortened V by 6 bases and J by 7 bases, and 18 bases separated the two germline ends. Germline V CDR1 and CDR2: SNHLY, FYNNEI. The CDR3 sequence is 15 residues long.